Below are 2 T cell receptor gamma chains sequenced from a single sample in a study of gamma-delta chains in newborns, infants, children. TCRdb re-called clones from the reads via CATT. The table records roughly 1,100 gamma-chain clones, 40% to 60% of them present only once. The sequenced material came from blood. The source of these receptors is a child who was a newborn, infant or young child, either healthy, febrile or measles-vaccinated (not recorded which).

This clone was observed a handful of times. As DNA, the CDR3 is TGTGCCTTGTGGGAGGTGCTGAGTGCCACTGGTTGGTTCAAGATATTT. Protein sequence: CALWEVLSATGWFKIF. J is TRGJP1 and V is TRGV9. The CDR3 has 16 residues. Trimming removed 0 bases from V and 3 bases from J; junction bases left unmatched: 7. CDR1 is GITISATS and CDR2 is ISYDGTV in the germline V gene (reference sequence).

The V and J genes are TRGV9 and TRGJP. TCRdb is silent on the J gene; assignment here came from matching the DNA to germline. Per the germline V gene, CDR1 is GITISATS and CDR2 is ISYDGTV (reference sequence). There are 17 residues in the CDR3. With 2 bases clipped from V and 9 bases from J, the junction kept 10 bases outside the gene matches. Here the CDR3 reads CALWEGVRALGKKIKVF. The CDR3 DNA follows: TGTGCCTTGTGGGAGGGCGTTCGGGCGTTGGGCAAAAAAATCAAGGTATTT.